Listed here are 19 T cell receptor beta chains from one sample, sequenced in a study of T cell clonality in common variable immunodeficiency. Generated by immunoSEQ multiplex PCR, the TCRdb table keeps only in-frame clones and is missing some. There are about 52,000 clones in the sample, none observed a single time. The source material was peripheral blood mononuclear cells. These receptor sequences come from a person between 18 and 75 years old in good health.

This clone was seen at least ten times. The CDR3 extends 3 residues past the end of the read, so its final part is completed from the germline J gene. The chain employs TRBV19 and TRBJ2-5, with D perhaps TRBD2 (6 bases). The CDR3 runs to 14 residues. V lost 1 base and J lost 4, with 10 bases in between. Germline loops: CDR1 LNHDA, CDR2 SQIVND (reference sequence). The sequenced CDR3 bases are TGTGCCAGTAGTATAGTCGGGGGAGGAGAGACC. Translating it yields CASSIVGGGET. The entire CDR3 reads CASSIVGGGETQYF.

Comment on this clone: The read is 3 residues too short to cover the CDR3 end, so that end is filled in from the germline J gene. V and J are TRBV19 and TRBJ1-5; TRBD1 agrees at 7 bases. V lost 5 bases, J lost 6 bases, and 10 bases stayed unmatched. The germline CDR1 and CDR2 sequences are LNHDA and SQIVND (reference sequence). This CDR3 is built from 15 residues. The part of the CDR3 DNA that was read is TGTGCCAGTAGTGTTAGGACAGGTTTTCGTCAGCCC. It encodes CASSVRTGFRQP. The whole CDR3 region reads CASSVRTGFRQPQHF. The variable domain in full, with the rest retrieved from reference TRBV19 and TRBJ1-5, is DGGITQSPKYLFRKEGQNVTLSCEQNLNHDAMYWYRQDPGQGLRLIYYSQIVNDFQKGDIAEGYSVSREKKESFPLTVTSAQKNPTAFYLCASSVRTGFRQPQHFGDGTRLSIL.

There are many counts of this clone. Germline and junction disagree at one end, which may indicate a read error. The CDR3 end lies 3 residues beyond the end of the read and is filled in from the germline J gene. This sequence joins TRBV4-2 and TRBJ2-5; D perhaps matches TRBD1 (6 bases). Per germline, CDR1 LGHNA and CDR2 YNFKEQ. The CDR3 contains 16 residues. CDR3 DNA (partial): TGCGCCAGCAGCCAAGGGGTTAACAGGGTTGGAGAGACC. It encodes CASSQGVNRVGET. The full CDR3 is CASSQGVNRVGETQYF.

With respect to this clone: The germline gene is not matched at one end of the junction; a read error may be the cause. The CDR3 goes on 3 residues after the read ends, and that part is filled in from the germline J gene. The chain joins TRBV5-1 to TRBJ1-1, with 11 bases matching TRBD1. The length of the CDR3 is 14 residues. Germline loops: CDR1 SGHRS, CDR2 YFSETQ. CDR3 DNA, as far as it was read: TGCGCCAGCAGCCTTGGGACAGGGGGGACTGGA. This sequence encodes CASSLGTGGTG. The complete CDR3 sequence is CASSLGTGGTGAFF.

The sample holds many counts of this clone. The CDR3 bases that were read are TGCAGTGCTAGCTCACTAGCGTTCTCGGAGACC. It is translated as CSASSLAFSET. The entire CDR3 protein is CSASSLAFSETQYF. The chain has TRBV20-1 and TRBJ2-5, with 7 nucleotides matching TRBD2. The CDR3 end lies 3 residues beyond the end of the read and is filled in from the germline J gene. The junction had 9 bases not matched to a gene; V was cut back by 3 bases and J by 5 bases. The V gene's germline CDR1 is DFQATT and CDR2 SNEGSKA (reference sequence). This CDR3 region has 14 residues.

This clone occurred many times. With the read ending 3 residues before the CDR3 end, the germline J gene is used to fill in that end. The chain recombines TRBV12-3 or TRBV12-4 with TRBJ1-2, with unresolved D. The CDR3 spans 15 residues. This chain's CDR3 is CASSTSWRLRRGYTF. CDR3 DNA (partial): TGTGCCAGCAGTACTTCTTGGAGATTGCGGCGGGGC.

This clone was detected ten times or more. The observed sequence ends 3 residues before the CDR3 terminus, with the missing tail filled in from the germline J gene. This chain uses TRBV5-4 with TRBJ2-7; TRBD1 agrees at 8 bases. CDR3 size: 13 residues. After removal of 4 bases from V and 4 bases from J, the junction contained 4 bases not matched to a gene. CDR1 is SGHNT and CDR2 is YYREEE in the germline V gene (reference sequence). The CDR3 DNA, read in part, is TGTGCCAGCAGCCCTAGGACAGGGTACGAG. It is translated as CASSPRTGYE. The entire CDR3 reads CASSPRTGYEQYF.

About this clone: The CDR3 goes on 3 residues after the read ends, and that part is filled in from the germline J gene. This sequence joins TRBV11-1 and TRBJ2-7; 7 bases align to TRBD1. The CDR3 consists of 15 residues. Trimming removed 5 bases from V and 2 bases from J; junction bases left unmatched: 9. CDR1 and CDR2 from the germline V gene are SGHAT and FQDESV (reference sequence). The CDR3 sequence: CASSPGQLLTYEQYF. The covered CDR3 bases are TGTGCCAGCAGCCCGGGACAGTTGCTAACCTACGAG.

This clone was seen a handful of times. Sequencing ends 3 residues short of the CDR3 end; the germline J gene provides the rest. The V gene is TRBV7-2, the J gene TRBJ2-6; no clear D gene. The CDR3 is 13 residues long. Trimming stripped 6 bases from V and 2 bases from J, with 5 bases between. Germline CDR1 is SGHTA and CDR2 is FQGNSA. CDR3 DNA (partial): TGTGCCAGCAGTCCAGCTGGGGCCAACGTC. This gives the protein CASSPAGANV. The entire CDR3 reads CASSPAGANVLTF.

This clone was seen at least ten times. The read terminates 3 residues before the CDR3 end, so the remaining end is supplied by the germline J gene. This chain uses TRBV7-2 with TRBJ1-6; 7 nucleotides line up with TRBD1. This CDR3 contains 14 residues. The germline V gene encodes CDR1 SGHTA and CDR2 FQGNSA. The V and J ends lost 5 bases and 8 bases, in that order; junction bases with no gene match: 6. The covered CDR3 bases are TGTGCCAGCAGCGTGACAGGGCGGGATTCACCC. This gives the protein CASSVTGRDSP. In full, the CDR3 is CASSVTGRDSPLHF.

A remark on this clone: The CDR3 end lies 3 residues beyond the end of the read and is filled in from the germline J gene. This rearrangement joins TRBV30 to TRBJ1-6; TRBD1 might be the D (6 bases). Germline CDR1 GTSNPN, CDR2 SVGIG (reference sequence). V was pared by 8 bases and J by 9 bases, with 17 bases between. The CDR3 runs to 13 residues. Incomplete CDR3 DNA: TGTGCCGGGACACAGGCAGGCGTTTCACCC. This sequence encodes CAGTQAGVSP. The CDR3 reads in full as CAGTQAGVSPLHF. Full variable domain (outside the CDR3, taken from reference TRBV30 and TRBJ1-6): SQTIHQWPATLVQPVGSPLSLECTVEGTSNPNLYWYRQAAGRGLQLLFYSVGIGQISSEVPQNLSASRPQDRQFILSSKKLLLSDSGFYLCAGTQAGVSPLHFGNGTRLTVT.

About this clone itself: The CDR3 end lies 3 residues beyond the end of the read and is filled in from the germline J gene. The chain joins TRBV20-1 to TRBJ2-1; 14 nucleotides agree with TRBD2. J lost 5 bases, V lost 3 bases, and 6 bases had no gene match. CDR3 length equals 16 residues. In germline, CDR1 is DFQATT, CDR2 SNEGSKA (reference sequence). CDR3 DNA, as far as it was read: TGCAGTGCTAGTGACCGACTAGCGGGGGGGGACAATGAG. Translated: CSASDRLAGGDNE. The CDR3, in full, reads CSASDRLAGGDNEQFF.

This clone was recorded at least ten times. The read terminates 3 residues before the CDR3 end, so the remaining end is supplied by the germline J gene. The rearrangement uses TRBV30 and TRBJ2-7; 8 bases match TRBD1. V trimming: 3 bases; J trimming: 4 bases; junction bases outside the gene matches: 11. Germline-derived CDR1 and CDR2 are GTSNPN and SVGIG (reference sequence). The CDR3 is made up of 15 amino acids. CDR3 DNA (partial): TGTGCCTGGAGGAGTTGGGGACAGGAGACTTACGAG. The encoded protein is CAWRSWGQETYE. The entire CDR3 protein is CAWRSWGQETYEQYF.

This clone has ten or more counts. From the germline J gene comes the end of the CDR3, since the read stops 3 residues before it. Other DNA sequences in this sample translate to the same CDR3. The chain carries TRBV19 and TRBJ1-2; tentative D call: TRBD1 (6 bases). Trimming took 5 bases from V and 7 from J, leaving 14 bases between them. CDR1 and CDR2 (germline): LNHDA, SQIVND (reference sequence). The CDR3 length is 13 residues. The covered CDR3 bases are TGTGCCAGTAGTGTACAGGGCTCAGGTGGC. Translation gives CASSVQGSGG. The whole CDR3 sequence is CASSVQGSGGYTF.

This clone was picked up many times. The CDR3 end falls 3 residues outside the read, so it is completed with the germline J gene. The rearrangement uses TRBV30 and TRBJ1-2; 10 bases match TRBD1. The CDR3 covers 14 residues. From germline, CDR1 is GTSNPN and CDR2 SVGIG (reference sequence). V dropped 4 bases and J dropped 7; count of bases not matched to a gene: 9. The CDR3 DNA, read in part, is TGTGCCTGGACCTCGGGACAGGGGCGTTTTGGC. Protein sequence: CAWTSGQGRFG. From start to end, the CDR3 is CAWTSGQGRFGYTF.

Worth noting for this clone: This may come from a read error, since a much larger clone is one base off. Read sequence stops 3 residues before the CDR3 end, and the germline J gene provides the missing end. The chain recombines TRBV7-9 with TRBJ2-3, with D perhaps TRBD1 or TRBD2 (5 bases each). This CDR3 region has 13 residues. Germline assignment: CDR1 SEHNR and CDR2 FQNEAQ (reference sequence). CDR3 DNA (partial): TGTGCCAGCAGCCAGGGCGGAGGAGAGACG. This translates into CASSQGGGET. From start to end, the CDR3 is CASSQGGGETQYF.

This clone has a count of ten or more. The sequenced fragment ends 3 residues before the CDR3 boundary, so the rest is inferred from the germline J gene. V gene TRBV19 combines with J gene TRBJ2-3; maybe TRBD2 (7 bases). This CDR3 has 16 amino acids. CDR1 and CDR2 from the germline V gene are LNHDA and SQIVND (reference sequence). The V gene lost 7 bases and the J gene lost 0 bases, with 17 bases spanning the gap. The CDR3 sequence is CASNVGGGRSTDTQYF. The CDR3 DNA, read in part, is TGTGCCAGTAATGTGGGGGGGGGCAGGAGCACAGATACG.

This clone was seen more than once but under ten times. The read terminates 3 residues ahead of where the CDR3 ends, so the germline J gene completes it. The chain carries TRBV6-2 or TRBV6-3 and TRBJ1-5, with 7 bases fitting TRBD1. The ends lost 6 bases at V and 2 bases at J; junction bases unmatched: 10. Germline-derived CDR1 and CDR2 are MNHEY and SVGEGT. This CDR3 is 16 amino acids long. Here the CDR3 reads CASSHGTALGNQPQHF. CDR3 bases read: TGTGCCAGCAGCCACGGGACAGCACTGGGCAATCAGCCC.

Regarding this clone: The read stops 3 residues short of the end of the CDR3; the missing end is completed from the germline J gene. The chain has TRBV7-9 and TRBJ1-1, with no clear D. The germline gives CDR1 SEHNR, CDR2 FQNEAQ (reference sequence). The CDR3 totals 14 residues. The DNA read from the CDR3 is TGTGCCAGCAGCGAGGGTTTTGGAACCTACGAG. As protein: CASSEGFGTYE. The complete CDR3 sequence is CASSEGFGTYEAFF.